The 16 T cell receptor beta chains given below trace back to one sample, sequenced in a study of long-term antiretroviral therapy in people with HIV. Survey-level immunoSEQ v3.0 assays were run. Generated by immunoSEQ multiplex PCR, the TCRdb table keeps only in-frame clones and is missing some. Of tens of thousands of clones listed, around nine tenths are singletons. Material: unsorted PBMCs, obtained approximately 4.5 years after starting antiretroviral therapy. The source is a man aged 25 to 40 with HIV.

The chain recombines TRBV27 with TRBJ2-2; the match to TRBD2 covers 11 bases. The V gene's germline CDR1 is MNHEY and CDR2 SMNVEV (reference sequence). The V segment lost 7 bases and the J segment 3 bases; nucleotides outside the gene matches: 1. The length of the CDR3 is 14 residues. Here the CDR3 reads CASKGLADTGELFF. CDR3 nucleotide sequence: TGTGCCAGCAAGGGACTAGCGGACACCGGGGAGCTGTTTTTT.

The rearrangement uses TRBV6-6 and TRBJ2-7; 12 positions agree with TRBD1. In germline, CDR1 is MNHNY, CDR2 SVGAGI (reference sequence). The CDR3 is 16 amino acids. J gave up 2 bases and V 5 bases, and 7 bases lay outside the gene matches. The CDR3 nucleotides read TGTGCCAGCAGTCGAGCCGGGACAGGGGGCACCTACGAGCAGTACTTC. It is translated as CASSRAGTGGTYEQYF.

The chain links TRBV7-2 to TRBJ2-1, with D possibly being TRBD1 (6 bases). The ends were cut back, 2 bases at V and 7 bases at J, with 12 bases in the middle. Germline CDR1 SGHTA, CDR2 FQGNSA. The CDR3 has 14 residues. The CDR3 protein is CASSLQAGANEQFF. For the CDR3, the DNA is TGTGCCAGCAGCTTACAGGCAGGGGCAAATGAGCAGTTCTTC.

This CDR3 is CASSVTGGSGTEAFF. CDR3 DNA: TGTGCCAGCAGTGTGACAGGGGGGTCAGGGACTGAAGCTTTCTTT. This chain uses TRBV2 with TRBJ1-1; 9 bases agree with TRBD1. This CDR3 is built from 15 residues. The germline gives CDR1 SNHLY, CDR2 FYNNEI. The V and J ends lost 4 bases and 5 bases, in that order; junction bases with no gene match: 8.

The chain couples TRBV7-8 to TRBJ1-5, with no clear D. CDR3 length equals 16 residues. CDR1 and CDR2 from the germline V gene are SGHVS and FQNEAQ. Deletions cut 2 bases from V and 3 bases from J, with 14 bases between. Here the CDR3 DNA reads TGTGCCAGCAGCTTATTAGACTCACTACCCAATCAGCCCCAGCATTTT. Amino acid sequence: CASSLLDSLPNQPQHF.

This chain joins TRBV28 and TRBJ1-4, with D hard to call. This CDR3 is built from 13 residues. The germline CDR1 and CDR2 sequences are MDHEN and SYDVKM. The germline V and J ends were trimmed by 8 bases and 3 bases, with 10 bases remaining between them. The DNA for the CDR3 is TGTGCCAGCCGGGGAGGTCCTAATGAAAAACTGTTTTTT. Its translation is CASRGGPNEKLFF. The full variable domain, in which reference TRBV28 and TRBJ1-4 provide the parts outside the CDR3, is DVKVTQSSRYLVKRTGEKVFLECVQDMDHENMFWYRQDPGLGLRLIYFSYDVKMKEKGDIPEGYSVSREKKERFSLILESASTNQTSMYLCASRGGPNEKLFFGSGTQLSVL.

This chain joins TRBV7-8 and TRBJ2-2, with 11 bases matching TRBD2. The CDR3 runs to 16 residues. Germline loops: CDR1 SGHVS, CDR2 FQNEAQ. Trimming took 3 bases from V and 5 from J; bases not matched to a gene: 5. This CDR3 reads CASSFGTSGETGELFF. CDR3 sequence (DNA): TGTGCCAGCAGCTTCGGGACTAGCGGAGAGACCGGGGAGCTGTTTTTT.

V is TRBV19 and J is TRBJ1-5; 7 nucleotides agree with TRBD1. With 7 bases clipped from V and 3 bases from J, the junction kept 9 bases outside the gene matches. CDR1 is LNHDA and CDR2 is SQIVND in the germline V gene (reference sequence). The CDR3 totals 15 residues. The CDR3, as DNA: TGTGCCAGTACCCACAGGGGAGCCTCCAATCAGCCCCAGCATTTT. This encodes CASTHRGASNQPQHF.

This clone was recorded once. This sequence joins TRBV7-8 and TRBJ1-3; D remains ambiguous. The CDR3 is made up of 16 amino acids. Germline V gene sequence: CDR1 SGHVS, CDR2 FQNEAQ. V lost 1 base to trimming and J lost 4 bases, with 14 bases between them. The CDR3 region has the DNA TGTGCCAGCAGCTTAGGGGTTCCGACTGTGGGAAACACCATATATTTT. This encodes CASSLGVPTVGNTIYF.

This sequence joins TRBV28 and TRBJ2-3; 7 positions match TRBD1. The CDR3 is made up of 11 amino acids. Unmatched junction bases numbered 5, after V lost 3 bases and J lost 14 bases. Germline CDR1 and CDR2: MDHEN and SYDVKM. CDR3 DNA sequence: TGTGCCAGCAGTTTGAGGACAGGTCTGTATTTT. Amino acids: CASSLRTGLYF.

The gene calls are TRBV7-2 and TRBJ2-7, with unresolved D. The CDR3 totals 13 residues. The germline gives CDR1 SGHTA, CDR2 FQGNSA. Trimming cost V 3 bases and J 5 bases, with 11 bases left between them. The CDR3 sequence is CASSFRYNDEQYF. DNA for the CDR3: TGTGCCAGCAGCTTCCGCTATAATGACGAGCAGTACTTC.

This clone showed up just a few times. The chain employs TRBV19 and TRBJ1-5, with 8 bases aligning to TRBD1. Germline V gives CDR1 LNHDA, CDR2 SQIVND (reference sequence). Trimming at V came to 4 bases and at J to 6 bases, leaving 2 bases not matched to a gene. The CDR3 is 13 residues long. CDR3 in amino acids: CASSSTGGQPQHF. The CDR3 coding sequence is TGTGCCAGTAGTAGTACAGGGGGTCAGCCCCAGCATTTT. Based on the CDR3 plus reference TRBV19 and TRBJ1-5, the full variable domain is DGGITQSPKYLFRKEGQNVTLSCEQNLNHDAMYWYRQDPGQGLRLIYYSQIVNDFQKGDIAEGYSVSREKKESFPLTVTSAQKNPTAFYLCASSSTGGQPQHFGDGTRLSIL.

The V gene is TRBV19, the J gene TRBJ2-7; TRBD1 matches at 8 bases. The CDR3 runs 15 residues. J gave up 9 bases and V 5 bases, and 15 bases lay outside the gene matches. Germline CDR1 reads LNHDA; CDR2 reads SQIVND (reference sequence). CDR3 loop: CASSLDREGSGVQYF. The DNA for the CDR3 is TGTGCCAGTAGTCTGGACAGGGAAGGGAGTGGTGTGCAGTACTTC.

The chain employs TRBV7-9 and TRBJ1-1; 9 bases are a match to TRBD1. Trimming removed 4 bases from V and 0 bases from J; junction bases left unmatched: 9. The CDR3 has 17 amino acids. The germline gives CDR1 SEHNR, CDR2 FQNEAQ (reference sequence). CDR3 sequence: CASSSSQGAPMNTEAFF. CDR3 DNA sequence: TGTGCCAGCAGCTCGTCACAGGGGGCGCCCATGAACACTGAAGCTTTCTTT.

The sample holds a few counts of this clone. The chain has TRBV14 and TRBJ2-7; D remains unclear. V shed 3 bases and J shed 2 bases, with 11 bases lying between them. The CDR3 runs 14 residues. In germline, CDR1 is SGHDN, CDR2 FVKESK. The CDR3 loop reads CASSHPKPAYEQYF. Written as DNA, the CDR3 is TGTGCCAGCAGCCATCCTAAGCCCGCCTACGAGCAGTACTTC.

CDR3 loop: CASGPSGDPYEQYF. CDR3 nucleotides: TGTGCCAGCGGACCCTCGGGGGACCCCTACGAGCAGTACTTC. The chain has TRBV7-9 and TRBJ2-7; perhaps TRBD2 as D (6 bases). Germline V gene sequence: CDR1 SEHNR, CDR2 FQNEAQ (reference sequence). This CDR3 region has 14 residues. The V and J ends lost 8 bases and 2 bases respectively, with 16 bases between them. Supplemented by reference TRBV7-9 and TRBJ2-7, the full variable domain reads DTGVSQNPRHKITKRGQNVTFRCDPISEHNRLYWYRQTLGQGPEFLTYFQNEAQLEKSRLLSDRFSAERPKGSFSTLEIQRTEQGDSAMYLCASGPSGDPYEQYFGPGTRLTVT.